These T cell receptor beta chains were read from a single sample in a study of regulatory T cells in long-lasting Graves disease. TCRdb called the multiplex PCR reads again in MiXCR, with one record for every CDR3 protein. The sample shows approximately 380,000 distinct CDR3 sequences, around 21% of them seen only once. Specimen: peripheral blood mononuclear cells (PBMCs), collected when the disease was refractory, from a patient treated with antithyroid drugs. All receptors derive from a female donor with Graves disease. CDR3s leave out the opening cysteine and the closing phenylalanine or tryptophan. Fields, in order: J gene, V gene, CDR3 protein.

TRBJ2-2,TRBV11-2,ASSLKASGDTGELF
TRBJ2-2,TRBV5-1,ASSHRTSGSTGELF
TRBJ2-7,TRBV7-2,ASSLSGLAGAHEQY
TRBJ2-5,TRBV29-1,SVLWGEAQY
TRBJ2-7,TRBV30,AWTPSGGLVEQY
TRBJ2-7,TRBV11-2,ASSPGLAGGPEQY
TRBJ1-4,TRBV12-3/TRBV12-4,ASSLNTGQGATNEKLF
TRBJ2-5,TRBV15,ATSREGTLGRETQY
TRBJ1-2,TRBV29-1,SVEQGAGGYT
TRBJ2-7,TRBV11-2,ASSLDHRGLEQY
TRBJ1-5,TRBV2,ASSEAGGLQPQH
TRBJ1-1,TRBV11-2,ASSSRTEGTEAF
TRBJ2-7,TRBV20-1,SARDIEGARDEQY
TRBJ2-4,TRBV7-2,ASSPWQGENIQY
TRBJ2-2,TRBV6-1,ASSLSGRSTGELF
TRBJ1-1,TRBV5-5,ASSLSPPGAEAF
TRBJ1-3,TRBV30,AWNSNRHSGNTIY
TRBJ2-5,TRBV7-9,ASSLEVGLVVRETQY
TRBJ2-7,TRBV6-1,ASREGTPSYEQY
TRBJ1-1,TRBV6-1,ASRAVNTEAF
TRBJ2-7,TRBV20-1,SARRDRNYEQY
TRBJ1-2,TRBV7-9,ASTGQTANYGYT
TRBJ2-4,TRBV6-1,ASSTQGETIQY
TRBJ2-2,TRBV6-1,ASSRVGTDFTGELF
TRBJ2-2,TRBV6-1,ASRGRRVGAGELF
TRBJ2-7,TRBV28,ASRAFGAGDYEQY
TRBJ2-7,TRBV20-1,SATGPSYEQY
TRBJ2-7,TRBV27,ASSSLAGLDYEQY
TRBJ2-2,TRBV12-3/TRBV12-4,ASSPPSGRTSGELF
TRBJ2-6,TRBV18,ASSPPGSGANVLT
TRBJ2-3,TRBV12-3/TRBV12-4,ASSSRPRAGTAIVDASSTDTQY
TRBJ1-2,TRBV27,ASSLRDRGGYT
TRBJ1-3,TRBV5-1,ASSQGTTGNTIY
TRBJ1-6,TRBV3-1,ASSPIPSAGSPLH
TRBJ2-7,TRBV6-1,ASTRGTASSYEQY
TRBJ2-7,TRBV10-3,AISSRGREDEQY
TRBJ2-1,TRBV6-2/TRBV6-3,ASRSTSGYNEQF
TRBJ2-7,TRBV20-1,SASGTGGLYEQY
TRBJ2-7,TRBV30,AWMMRNEQY
TRBJ1-5,TRBV12-3/TRBV12-4,TSSLGYNQPQH
TRBJ2-3,TRBV7-8,ASSSGSGMADTQY
TRBJ2-7,TRBV12-3/TRBV12-4,ASSGTGLYEQY